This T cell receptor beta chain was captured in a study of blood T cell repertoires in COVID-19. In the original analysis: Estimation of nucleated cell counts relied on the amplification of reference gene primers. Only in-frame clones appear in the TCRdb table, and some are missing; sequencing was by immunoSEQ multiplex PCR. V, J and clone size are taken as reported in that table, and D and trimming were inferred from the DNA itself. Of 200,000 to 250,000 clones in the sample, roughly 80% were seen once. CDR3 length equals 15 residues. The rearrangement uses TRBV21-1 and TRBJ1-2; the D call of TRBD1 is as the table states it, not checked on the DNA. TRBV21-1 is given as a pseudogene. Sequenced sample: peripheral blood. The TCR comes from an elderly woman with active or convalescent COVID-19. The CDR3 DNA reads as TGTGCCAGCAGCAACTACAGGGGGCGCATCTATGGCTACACCTTC. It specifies CASSNYRGRIYGYTF.